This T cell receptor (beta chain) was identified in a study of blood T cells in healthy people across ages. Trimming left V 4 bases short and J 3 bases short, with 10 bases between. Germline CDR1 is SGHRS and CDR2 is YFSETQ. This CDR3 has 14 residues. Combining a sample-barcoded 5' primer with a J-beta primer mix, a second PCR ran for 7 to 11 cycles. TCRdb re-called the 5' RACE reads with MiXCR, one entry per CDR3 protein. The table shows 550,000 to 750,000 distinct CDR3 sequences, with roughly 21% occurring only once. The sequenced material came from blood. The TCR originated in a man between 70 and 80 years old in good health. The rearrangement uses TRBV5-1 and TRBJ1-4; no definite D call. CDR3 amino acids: CASSPGRANEKLFF. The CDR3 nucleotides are TGCGCCAGCAGCCCCGGGCGGGCTAATGAAAAACTGTTTTTT.